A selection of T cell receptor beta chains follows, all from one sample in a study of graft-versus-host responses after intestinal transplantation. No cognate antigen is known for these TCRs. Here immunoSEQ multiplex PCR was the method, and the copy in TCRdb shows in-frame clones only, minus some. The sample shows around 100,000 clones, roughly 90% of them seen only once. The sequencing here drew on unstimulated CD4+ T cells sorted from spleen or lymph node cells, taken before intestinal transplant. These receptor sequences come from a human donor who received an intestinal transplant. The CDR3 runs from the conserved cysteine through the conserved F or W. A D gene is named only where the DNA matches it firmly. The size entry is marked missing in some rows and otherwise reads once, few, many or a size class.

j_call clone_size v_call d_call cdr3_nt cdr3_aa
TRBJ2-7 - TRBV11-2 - TGTGCCAGCAGCTTAGATCGATCCTACGAGCAGTACTTC CASSLDRSYEQYF
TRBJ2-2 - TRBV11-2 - TGTGCCAGCAGTCTGTGGGAGCGGGCGAACACCGGGGAGCTGTTTTTT CASSLWERANTGELFF
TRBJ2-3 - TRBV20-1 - TGCAGTGCTACCACAGATACGCAGTATTTT CSATTDTQYF
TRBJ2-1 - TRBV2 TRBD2 TGTGCCAGCAGTTCCATAGCGGGAGGGGCCTACAATGAGCAGTTCTTC CASSSIAGGAYNEQFF
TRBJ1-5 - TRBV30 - TGTGCCTGGAGTGCCCTAAATCAGCCCCAGCATTTT CAWSALNQPQHF
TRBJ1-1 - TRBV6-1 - TGTGCCAGCAGTGAAATGTATCGGGAGAGGAACACTGAAGCTTTCTTT CASSEMYRERNTEAFF
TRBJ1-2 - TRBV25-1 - TGTGCCAGCAGTGAATATGCCGGGGTCCACTATGGCTACACCTTC CASSEYAGVHYGYTF
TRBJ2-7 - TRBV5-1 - TGCGCCAGCAGCTTGGGCGACAGAGCCTACGAGCAGTACTTC CASSLGDRAYEQYF
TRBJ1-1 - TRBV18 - TGTGCCAGCTCACCACAGGATGGCCATAACACTGAAGCTTTCTTT CASSPQDGHNTEAFF
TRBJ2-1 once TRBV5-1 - TGCGCCAGCAGCTTGGCCGGGCAGCTCTCCTACAATGAGCAGTTCTTC CASSLAGQLSYNEQFF
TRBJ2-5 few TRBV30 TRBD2 TGTGCCTGGAGCCGGGGGGGCGCGGGGCAAGAGACCCAGTACTTC CAWSRGGAGQETQYF
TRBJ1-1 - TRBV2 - TGTGCCAGCACCGCCGGGAGCCCGAACACTGAAGCTTTCTTT CASTAGSPNTEAFF
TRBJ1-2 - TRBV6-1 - TGTGCCAGCAGTGAAGGGCAGGGGATTCGTGGCTACACCTTC CASSEGQGIRGYTF
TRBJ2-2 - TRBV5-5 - TGTGCCAGCAGCTTGTGGCCCTCAGACATCAAGACCGGGGAGCTGTTTTTT CASSLWPSDIKTGELFF
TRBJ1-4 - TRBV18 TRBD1 TGTGCCAGCTCATCTCAGGGGGCGCGTAGTGAAAAACTGTTTTTT CASSSQGARSEKLFF
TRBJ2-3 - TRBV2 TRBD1 TGTGCCAGCAGTGAGCGGGACAGGGGCACAGATACGCAGTATTTT CASSERDRGTDTQYF
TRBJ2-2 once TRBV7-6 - TGTGCCAGCAGCCAGCAGAACACCGGGGAGCTGTTTTTT CASSQQNTGELFF
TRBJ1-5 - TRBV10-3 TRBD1 TGTGCCATCAGTGGGCCGACAGGGAAGGGTAACAATCAGCCCCAGCATTTT CAISGPTGKGNNQPQHF
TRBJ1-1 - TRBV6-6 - TGTGCCAGCAGTTATTATCCGAAAGGTTGGGCTTTCTTT CASSYYPKGWAFF
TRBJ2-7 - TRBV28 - TGTGCCAGCACCCCGGGGGCGGCACCTCTAGACGAGCAGTACTTC CASTPGAAPLDEQYF
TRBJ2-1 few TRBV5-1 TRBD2 TGCGCCAGCAGCTCCGGTAGCGGGGGATACAATGAGCAGTTCTTC CASSSGSGGYNEQFF
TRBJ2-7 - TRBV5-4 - TGTGCCAGCAGCTTGGAGGCAGGGGGGTACGAGCAGTACTTC CASSLEAGGYEQYF
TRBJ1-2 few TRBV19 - TGTGCCAGTTCCCCCCCGGGCAGGGGCTATGGCTACACCTTC CASSPPGRGYGYTF
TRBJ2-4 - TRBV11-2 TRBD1 TGTGCCAGCAGCTTAGGAGCTAGGGGGCCAGGGGACATTCAGTACTTC CASSLGARGPGDIQYF
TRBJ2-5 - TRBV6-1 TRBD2 TGTGCCACTTGGGGGGGAGGCGCCCAGTACTTC CATWGGGAQYF
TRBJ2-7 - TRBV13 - TGTGCCAGCAGCCGTCGTGGCGGGGAGACCTACGAGCAGTACTTC CASSRRGGETYEQYF
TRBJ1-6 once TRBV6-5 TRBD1 TGTGCCAGCAGAAAAGGACAGGGTCATTCACCCCTCCACTTT CASRKGQGHSPLHF
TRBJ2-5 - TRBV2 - TGTGCCAGCAGTGGCCGGGAGACCCAGTACTTC CASSGRETQYF
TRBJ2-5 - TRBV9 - TGTGCCAGCATGGGCAGGGTTGAGGAAGAGACCCAGTACTTC CASMGRVEEETQYF
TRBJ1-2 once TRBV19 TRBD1 TGTGCCAGTAGGGGGGAGACAGGGGGCCCCTATGGCTACACCTTC CASRGETGGPYGYTF
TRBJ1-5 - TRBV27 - TGTGCCAGCAGTTTACGACGGGATCAGCCCCAGCATTTT CASSLRRDQPQHF
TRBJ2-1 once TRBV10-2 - TGCGCCACCAACCAGGGACAACCCTTAAGCTCCTACAATGAGCAGTTCTTC CATNQGQPLSSYNEQFF
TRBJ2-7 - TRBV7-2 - TGTGCCAGCAGCTCCGGTCCCTCCTACGAGCAGTACTTC CASSSGPSYEQYF
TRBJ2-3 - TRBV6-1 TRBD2 TGTGCCAGCAGTGAGGGGGGGAGGGCAGATACGCAGTATTTT CASSEGGRADTQYF
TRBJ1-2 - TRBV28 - TGTGCCAGCAGTTTTAGGTATGGCTACACCTTC CASSFRYGYTF
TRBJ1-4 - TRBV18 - TGTGCCAGCTCACCCGCCAACAGGGCATTAACTAATGAAAAACTGTTTTTT CASSPANRALTNEKLFF
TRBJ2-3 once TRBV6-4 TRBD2 TGTGCCAGCTCGACCGGGGGGACCATCTCAGATACGCAGTATTTT CASSTGGTISDTQYF
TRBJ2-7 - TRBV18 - TGTGCCAGCTCACCACCGAGCGGGTACGAGCAGTACTTC CASSPPSGYEQYF
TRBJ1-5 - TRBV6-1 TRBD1 TGTGCCAGCAGGGAAGGGACAGTAGGCAATCAGCCCCAGCATTTT CASREGTVGNQPQHF
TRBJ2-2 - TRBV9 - TGTGCCAGCCGGCGACATGAGAACACCGGGGAGCTGTTTTTT CASRRHENTGELFF
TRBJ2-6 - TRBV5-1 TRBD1 TGCGCCAGCAGCTTTGACGGCAGGGGGCGTGGGGCCAACGTCCTGACTTTC CASSFDGRGRGANVLTF
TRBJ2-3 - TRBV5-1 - TGCGCCAGCAGCTTGGGTCTACTTACAGATACGCAGTATTTT CASSLGLLTDTQYF
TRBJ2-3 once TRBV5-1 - TGCGCCAGCAGCGTGGACCCGGGCACAGATACGCAGTATTTT CASSVDPGTDTQYF
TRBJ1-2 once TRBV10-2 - TGCGCCAGCAAGCCGGTGGATTGGACTAACTATGGCTACACCTTC CASKPVDWTNYGYTF